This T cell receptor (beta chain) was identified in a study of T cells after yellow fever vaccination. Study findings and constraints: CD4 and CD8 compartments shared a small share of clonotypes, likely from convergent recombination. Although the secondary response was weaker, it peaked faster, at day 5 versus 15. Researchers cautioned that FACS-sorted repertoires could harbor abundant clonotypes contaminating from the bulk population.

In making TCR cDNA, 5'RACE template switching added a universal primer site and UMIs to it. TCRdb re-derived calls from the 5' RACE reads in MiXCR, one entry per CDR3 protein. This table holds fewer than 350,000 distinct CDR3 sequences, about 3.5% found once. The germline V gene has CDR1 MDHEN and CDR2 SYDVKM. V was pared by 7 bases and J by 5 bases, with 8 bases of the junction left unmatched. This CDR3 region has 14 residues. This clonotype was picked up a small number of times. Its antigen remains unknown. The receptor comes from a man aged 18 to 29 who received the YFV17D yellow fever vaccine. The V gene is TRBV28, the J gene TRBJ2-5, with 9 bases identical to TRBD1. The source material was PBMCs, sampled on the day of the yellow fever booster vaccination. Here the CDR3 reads CASKETGGPETQYF. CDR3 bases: TGTGCCAGCAAGGAGACAGGGGGGCCGGAGACCCAGTACTTC.